This TCR beta chain was obtained from a study of immune cell composition in non-small cell lung cancer. Study-level information: Histologic subtype was mainly adenocarcinoma or squamous cell carcinoma.

General observations from the study: About 80% of squamous and about 30% of adenocarcinoma cases had tumour-associated clones >0.5%. No significant correlation existed between pack-years smoked and tumour clonality.

This CDR3 has 18 residues. Germline CDR1 and CDR2: LGHNA and YSLEER. V was pared by 4 bases and J by 9 bases, with 12 bases of the junction left unmatched. A word on this clone: The antigen is unknown.

Repertoires were generated with immunoSEQ multiplex PCR, while TCRdb's copy carries only in-frame clones and drops some. The table records 4,500 or so clones, more than 75% of them present only once. The chain links TRBV4-3 to TRBJ2-1; 16 positions agree with TRBD2. This clonotype was obtained from a human donor with non-small cell lung cancer. Sequencing was performed on lung tumor tissue. The CDR3 DNA follows: TGCGCCAGCAGCCTTAGACCGGGACTAGCGGGGGGGCCGAGTGAGCAGTTCTTC. Amino acids: CASSLRPGLAGGPSEQFF.